This T cell receptor (beta chain) emerged from a study of Ad26.COV2.S vaccination and SARS-CoV-2 variants. Across the study: In the COV1001 trial, the donor was in the Ad26.COV2.S arm. Ad26.COV2.S, an intramuscular injection, was given once or twice 56 days apart.

Remarks on this clone: Its antigen is unidentified.

As to treatment: around 19 received Ad26.COV2.S at low or high dose, single or two shots; a few received placebo; per-sample allocation not given. The study sampled participants on day 63 after the first vaccine or placebo injection. General study results and limits: Measurement of non-spike TCR breadth gave similar results in vaccine and placebo recipients.

Looked up from germline, CDR1 is MNHEY and CDR2 is SVGEGT. This CDR3 has 17 amino acids. V gave up 4 bases and J gave up 5 bases; unmatched junction bases: 13. TCRdb's copy holds only in-frame clones and misses some; the assay was immunoSEQ multiplex PCR. The sample records roughly 320,000 clones, around 86% being singletons. The input for sequencing was peripheral blood, taken in a trial of Ad26.COV2.S vaccine versus placebo. This chain joins TRBV6-2 or TRBV6-3 and TRBJ2-3; 9 bases line up with TRBD2. This sequence was found in a person between 18 and 65 years old who received the Ad26.COV2.S COVID-19 vaccine or a placebo. The CDR3 DNA is TGTGCCAGCAGTTGGGGACTAGCTCCGGGAGGAGGAGATACGCAGTATTTT. Protein sequence: CASSWGLAPGGGDTQYF.